Sequencing of this T cell receptor (beta chain) was carried out in a study of blood T cell repertoires in COVID-19. Trimming took 0 bases from V and 6 from J, leaving 15 bases between them. Germline V gives CDR1 SGDLS, CDR2 YYNGEE. CDR3 length: 15 residues. Data came from immunoSEQ multiplex PCR; TCRdb stores just in-frame clones and leaves some out. The sample lists under 250,000 clones, 85% occurring once. This clonotype was sampled from a woman aged 45 to 65 with acute COVID-19. The chain uses TRBV9 and TRBJ1-2; TRBD1 might be the D (5 bases). The sample taken for sequencing was PBMCs or T cells enriched from blood (not recorded which). The CDR3 is CASSVGPDSSHGYTF. In DNA form, the CDR3 reads TGTGCCAGCAGCGTAGGCCCTGACAGTTCCCATGGCTACACCTTC. The whole variable domain, remainder taken from reference TRBV9 and TRBJ1-2, is DSGVTQTPKHLITATGQRVTLRCSPRSGDLSVYWYQQSLDQGLQFLIQYYNGEERAKGNILERFSAQQFPDLHSELNLSSLELGDSALYFCASSVGPDSSHGYTFGSGTRLTVV.